This T cell receptor (beta chain) came from a study of T-cell memory formation after mild COVID-19. Study context: TCR clusters were mostly donor specific.

Germline-derived CDR1 and CDR2 are SGDLS and YYNGEE. V dropped 1 base and J dropped 9 bases, with 8 bases sitting between them. There are 13 residues in the CDR3. This clonotype was counted only a few times. Via MiXCR, TCRdb re-called the 5' RACE reads, giving one row per CDR3 protein. The sample holds roughly 300,000 distinct CDR3 sequences, over 7% seen once. This chain joins TRBV9 and TRBJ1-6; TRBD1 might be the D (5 bases). Material for sequencing was PBMCs or a T cell subset sorted from them (not recorded which). The sequence came from a young man who had mild COVID-19 (a few samples of this study predate the infection). Cell type and time point are not known. CDR3: CASSVSGSSPLHF. The CDR3 nucleotides read TGTGCCAGCAGCGTATCAGGGAGTTCACCCCTCCACTTT.